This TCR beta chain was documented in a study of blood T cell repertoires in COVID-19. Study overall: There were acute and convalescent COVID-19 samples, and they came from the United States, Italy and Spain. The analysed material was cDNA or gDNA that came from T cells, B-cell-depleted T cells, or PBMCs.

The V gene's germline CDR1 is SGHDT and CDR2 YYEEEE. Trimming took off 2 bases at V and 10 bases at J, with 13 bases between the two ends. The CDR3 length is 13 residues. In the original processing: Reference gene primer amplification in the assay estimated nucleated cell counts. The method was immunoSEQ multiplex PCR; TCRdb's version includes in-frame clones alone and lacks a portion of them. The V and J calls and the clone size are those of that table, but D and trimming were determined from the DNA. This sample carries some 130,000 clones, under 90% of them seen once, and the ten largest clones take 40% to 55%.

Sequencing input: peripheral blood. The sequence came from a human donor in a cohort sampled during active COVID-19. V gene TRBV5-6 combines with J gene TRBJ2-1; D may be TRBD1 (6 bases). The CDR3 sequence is CASSFFGGLEQFF. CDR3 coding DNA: TGTGCCAGCAGCTTTTTTGGGGGCCTGGAGCAGTTCTTC.